What follows are 2 T cell receptor beta chains derived from one specimen sequenced in a study of T cells after yellow fever vaccination. TCRdb re-called the 5' RACE reads with MiXCR, one entry per CDR3 protein. The profile shows just under 600,000 distinct CDR3 sequences, 13% of them singletons. The sample consisted of PBMCs, taken on the day of the yellow fever booster vaccination. These TCRs come from a man aged 30 to 39 who received the YFV17D yellow fever vaccine.

The V call is TRBV29-1, the J call TRBJ1-1; weak D call: TRBD1 (5 bases). Germline-derived CDR1 and CDR2 are SQVTM and ANQGSEA. The CDR3 is made up of 11 amino acids. Between the trimmed V and J ends, which lost 6 bases and 3 bases, there was a span of 8 bases. The CDR3 reads CSVTGYTEAFF. DNA for the CDR3: TGCAGCGTCACAGGCTACACTGAAGCTTTCTTT.

The V gene is TRBV7-9, the J gene TRBJ2-2; weak D call: TRBD2 (6 bases). The ends were cut back, 8 bases at V and 7 bases at J, with 17 bases in the middle. The length of the CDR3 is 14 residues. The V gene's germline CDR1 is SEHNR and CDR2 FQNEAQ (reference sequence). The CDR3 nucleotides are TGTGCCAGCTCCCGCGGAGGGGCGCACGGGGAGCTGTTTTTT. Its translation is CASSRGGAHGELFF.